The 14 T cell receptor beta chains below were found in one sample sequenced in a study of OX40 agonist ivuxolimab in advanced cancers. Assay: immunoSEQ multiplex PCR; the TCRdb copy retains only in-frame clones and omits some. The table includes around 43,000 clones, 89% detected once. The specimen comprised CD4+ or CD8+ T cells sorted from blood, sampled in a trial of the OX40 agonist ivuxolimab. Every receptor here comes from an adult with an advanced solid tumor such as melanoma, head and neck, liver or kidney cancer.

V usage is TRBV19 and J usage is TRBJ2-1, with a possible D match to TRBD2 (6 bases). The ends were cut back, 3 bases at V and 15 bases at J, with 12 bases in the middle. This CDR3 comprises 11 residues. Germline V gene sequence: CDR1 LNHDA, CDR2 SQIVND (reference sequence). CDR3 loop: CASSIMGGTFF. The CDR3 bases are TGTGCCAGTAGTATTATGGGGGGAACGTTCTTC.

J is TRBJ2-7 and V is TRBV27, with unresolved D. In germline, CDR1 is MNHEY, CDR2 SMNVEV (reference sequence). CDR3 length: 13 residues. Trimming took 3 bases from V and 2 from J, leaving 8 bases between them. As DNA, the CDR3 is TGTGCCAGCAGTTTTAGGGCAGCCTACGAGCAGTACTTC. This translates into CASSFRAAYEQYF.

This chain uses TRBV5-6 with TRBJ1-1, with TRBD1 as a possible D gene (5 bases). The V end lost 4 bases, the J end lost 4 bases, and 11 bases lay between the germline ends. This CDR3 region has 13 residues. Germline loops: CDR1 SGHDT, CDR2 YYEEEE. DNA for the CDR3: TGTGCCAGCAGCCGAGGGGTCCTCACTGAAGCTTTCTTT. It specifies CASSRGVLTEAFF.

This clone has a single count. CDR3 sequence: CASSSISRGRDEKLFF. DNA for the CDR3: TGTGCCAGCAGTTCGATTTCCAGGGGGAGAGATGAAAAACTGTTTTTT. V usage is TRBV7-9 and J usage is TRBJ1-4, with 7 bases that match TRBD1. V lost 6 bases and J lost 6; bases outside the gene matches: 13. Looked up from germline, CDR1 is SEHNR and CDR2 is FQNEAQ (reference sequence). The CDR3 loop spans 16 amino acids.

CDR3 in amino acids: CASSDLTSGVVNEQFF. DNA of the CDR3: TGTGCCAGCAGCGACCTGACTAGCGGGGTGGTCAATGAGCAGTTCTTC. The V gene is TRBV9, the J gene TRBJ2-1; 11 bases agree with TRBD2. Trimming cost V 3 bases and J 6 bases; bases outside gene matches: 8. Germline V gene sequence: CDR1 SGDLS, CDR2 YYNGEE. This CDR3 region has 16 residues.

Details on this clone: The sample carries other DNA sequences with the same CDR3. The V and J genes are TRBV7-2 and TRBJ2-3; no clear D gene. CDR1 SGHTA and CDR2 FQGNSA come from the germline V gene. This CDR3 is 11 amino acids long. V lost 4 bases, J lost 3 bases, and 2 bases lay in between. CDR3 in DNA: TGTGCCAGCAGCTATACAGATACGCAGTATTTT. Amino acids: CASSYTDTQYF.

V is TRBV7-2 and J is TRBJ2-3; 8 bases fit TRBD2. The V gene end was trimmed by 5 bases and the J gene end by 3 bases; junction bases not matched to a gene: 13. The CDR3 is 17 amino acids. Germline values: CDR1 SGHTA, CDR2 FQGNSA. In nucleotides, the CDR3 is TGTGCCAGCAGCCTTGGGGGGACCGGGACTAGTACAGATACGCAGTATTTT. This translates into CASSLGGTGTSTDTQYF.

The V gene is TRBV11-2, the J gene TRBJ1-1; D call uncertain. Germline CDR1 reads SGHAT; CDR2 reads FQNNGV. Trimming removed 1 base at V and 1 base at J, with 7 bases between. The CDR3 sequence is 14 residues long. The CDR3 DNA is TGTGCCAGCAGCTTAGCCTGGGGGAACACTGAAGCTTTCTTT. It is translated as CASSLAWGNTEAFF. The full variable domain, with the rest looked up from reference TRBV11-2 and TRBJ1-1, is EAGVAQSPRYKIIEKRQSVAFWCNPISGHATLYWYQQILGQGPKLLIQFQNNGVVDDSQLPKDRFSAERLKGVDSTLKIQPAKLEDSAVYLCASSLAWGNTEAFFGQGTRLTVV.

The chain links TRBV19 to TRBJ1-5; 7 nucleotides line up with TRBD1. Germline V lookup: CDR1 LNHDA, CDR2 SQIVND (reference sequence). The CDR3 sequence is 14 residues long. V lost 8 bases and J lost 4; bases outside the gene matches: 8. The CDR3 DNA reads as TGTGCCAGTGGGGACAGCCTCAGGAATCAGCCCCAGCATTTT. Translating it yields CASGDSLRNQPQHF.

V gene TRBV9 combines with J gene TRBJ1-1; TRBD1 agrees at 7 bases. Trimming cost V 5 bases and J 4 bases; bases outside gene matches: 8. Germline V gene sequence: CDR1 SGDLS, CDR2 YYNGEE. The CDR3 spans 14 residues. The chain's CDR3 is CASRDETGSTEAFF. The CDR3 DNA reads as TGTGCCAGCAGAGATGAGACAGGGAGCACTGAAGCTTTCTTT.

This clone appeared once. V gene TRBV18 combines with J gene TRBJ2-6, with D possibly TRBD2 on 5 matching bases. From germline, CDR1 is KGHSH and CDR2 LQKENI. This CDR3 is built from 16 residues. V lost 8 bases and J 0 bases, leaving 14 bases between the germline ends. Here the CDR3 DNA reads TGTGCCAGCCCTCGGAGGACCAGCTCTGGGGCCAACGTCCTGACTTTC. It yields the protein CASPRRTSSGANVLTF.

The genes are TRBV19 and TRBJ2-5; weak D call: TRBD2 (5 bases). V shed 6 bases and J shed 4 bases, with 12 bases lying between them. Germline CDR1 is LNHDA and CDR2 is SQIVND (reference sequence). This CDR3 has 13 residues. The DNA of the CDR3 is TGTGCCAGTAGGGACCTAGCAGGAGAGACCCAGTACTTC. It yields the protein CASRDLAGETQYF.

This chain's CDR3 is CASSIRALLLDSKWPQHF. CDR3 nucleotide sequence: TGTGCCAGCAGTATCCGGGCCTTGCTTTTGGATTCAAAATGGCCCCAGCATTTT. The genes are TRBV2 and TRBJ1-5; D unclear. CDR3 length: 18 amino acids. The V gene lost 5 bases and the J gene lost 9 bases, with 29 bases spanning the gap. Germline CDR1 is SNHLY and CDR2 is FYNNEI.

This clone was seen a few times. This chain uses TRBV4-1 with TRBJ2-1; TRBD2 matches at 11 bases. In germline, CDR1 is MGHRA, CDR2 YSYEKL. The CDR3 is 17 amino acids. Trimming cost V 2 bases and J 1 base; bases outside gene matches: 4. The CDR3 protein is CASSQNLAGGSYNEQFF. Here the CDR3 DNA reads TGCGCCAGCAGCCAAAATCTAGCGGGAGGTTCCTACAATGAGCAGTTCTTC.